Below, 21 T cell receptor beta chains from the same sample are listed, as sequenced in a study of spatial heterogeneity in lung cancer. Time point denoted: sample taken at primary tumor resection. Frozen PBMC, nontumor lung or tumor provided whole RNA, which was sequenced unsorted. TCRdb re-analysed the 5' RACE reads in MiXCR, keeping a single row per CDR3 protein. The table lists about 36,000 distinct CDR3 sequences, approximately 5.2% of them singletons. The sequencing here drew on PBMCs, taken at surgery. Source of these receptors: a female donor with early-stage non-small cell lung cancer.

This clonotype was seen ten or more times. The chain uses TRBV5-1 and TRBJ2-3; no clear D gene. Trimming took off 0 bases at V and 2 bases at J, with 7 bases between the two ends. This CDR3 has 14 residues. CDR1 and CDR2 (germline): SGHRS, YFSETQ. This chain's CDR3 is CASSLEDLTDTQYF. Written as DNA, the CDR3 is TGCGCCAGCAGCTTGGAGGACCTCACAGATACGCAGTATTTT. The full variable domain, in which reference TRBV5-1 and TRBJ2-3 provide the parts outside the CDR3, is KAGVTQTPRYLIKTRGQQVTLSCSPISGHRSVSWYQQTPGQGLQFLFEYFSETQRNKGNFPGRFSGRQFSNSRSEMNVSTLELGDSALYLCASSLEDLTDTQYFGPGTRLTVL.

Turning to this clonotype: A read error is possible here, since a much larger clone lies one base away. The chain carries TRBV28 and TRBJ2-5; a possible D gene is TRBD2 (6 bases). The CDR3 is 15 residues long. Germline V lookup: CDR1 MDHEN, CDR2 SYDVKM. CDR3 region: CANSTHGAGKETQYF. CDR3 DNA: TGTGCCAACAGTACGCACGGGGCGGGAAAAGAGACCCAGTACTTC.

The chain combines TRBV15 with TRBJ2-3; D call uncertain. CDR1 LNHNV and CDR2 YYDKDF come from the germline V gene (reference sequence). CDR3 length equals 13 residues. Between the trimmed V and J ends, which lost 9 bases and 2 bases, there was a span of 12 bases. CDR3 DNA: TGTGCCACAGCCTCTTACCTCACAGATACGCAGTATTTT. It translates to CATASYLTDTQYF.

This clonotype was seen ten or more times. This chain joins TRBV5-1 and TRBJ2-1; the match to TRBD2 covers 9 bases. Germline CDR1 SGHRS, CDR2 YFSETQ. The CDR3 runs to 15 residues. V shed 0 bases and J 8 bases; nucleotides not matched to a gene: 6. This chain's CDR3 is CASSLVAGVYDEQFF. CDR3 DNA: TGCGCCAGCAGCTTGGTAGCGGGAGTGTACGATGAGCAGTTCTTC.

This clonotype was observed many times. The chain recombines TRBV20-1 with TRBJ2-3, with 10 positions matching TRBD2. The CDR3 is 13 residues long. Germline V lookup: CDR1 DFQATT, CDR2 SNEGSKA (reference sequence). The CDR3 sequence is CRAGTSATDTQYF. In nucleotides, the CDR3 is TGCAGAGCCGGGACTAGCGCCACAGATACGCAGTATTTT.

V usage is TRBV28 and J usage is TRBJ1-5; D is unclear. Germline CDR1 and CDR2: MDHEN and SYDVKM. V lost 2 bases and J 5 bases, leaving 10 bases between the germline ends. The CDR3 has 14 amino acids. CDR3 protein: CASSLGDTYQPQHF. The DNA of the CDR3 is TGTGCCAGCAGTTTAGGGGATACATATCAGCCCCAGCATTTT.

There are many counts of this clonotype. The rearrangement joins TRBV2 to TRBJ1-2, with D possibly TRBD1 on 6 matching bases. This CDR3 has 14 residues. The V end was cut by 0 bases, the J end by 4 bases, with 9 bases between. Germline V gives CDR1 SNHLY, CDR2 FYNNEI. CDR3 in amino acids: CASSEAGRGYGYTF. The CDR3 DNA reads TGTGCCAGCAGTGAAGCGGGCAGGGGCTATGGCTACACCTTC.

In this sample, this clonotype turned up many times. The chain combines TRBV6-6 with TRBJ2-4; 8 bases map to TRBD2. Per the germline V gene, CDR1 is MNHNY and CDR2 is SVGAGI (reference sequence). The CDR3 spans 12 residues. CDR3 bases: TGTGACGGGGGGGGTGCCAAAAACATTCAGTACTTC. It is translated as CDGGGAKNIQYF.

This clonotype appeared a few times. The V gene is TRBV5-1, the J gene TRBJ2-5, with unresolved D. The germline V gene encodes CDR1 SGHRS and CDR2 YFSETQ. V was clipped by 1 base and J by 5 bases, with 9 bases between them. This CDR3 is built from 13 residues. The CDR3 DNA reads as TGCGCCAGCAGCTTGATCGCTGACGAGACCCAGTACTTC. Amino acids: CASSLIADETQYF.

This clonotype was seen repeatedly, ten times or more. This chain joins TRBV10-3 and TRBJ1-2; unclear D gene. Germline loops: CDR1 ENHRY, CDR2 SYGVKD. The CDR3 contains 14 residues. V lost 0 bases, J lost 1 base, and 6 bases lay in between. The CDR3 DNA follows: TGTGCCATCAGTGAGTCCGCGGTTAACTATGGCTACACCTTC. Translated: CAISESAVNYGYTF.

This clonotype was observed many times. The chain links TRBV7-2 to TRBJ2-1; the D call may be TRBD1 or TRBD2 (5 bases each). CDR3 length equals 11 residues. V was pared by 2 bases and J by 15 bases, with 11 bases between. The germline gives CDR1 SGHTA, CDR2 FQGNSA. DNA for the CDR3: TGTGCCAGCAGCTTATCCGGGACCCGGTTCTTC. This encodes CASSLSGTRFF.

This clonotype was counted ten times or more. This rearrangement joins TRBV6-2 or TRBV6-3 to TRBJ2-1; TRBD1 is a possible D gene (6 bases). The CDR3 has 12 amino acids. V lost 4 bases and J lost 8, with 9 bases in between. The germline V gene encodes CDR1 MNHEY and CDR2 SVGEGT. DNA of the CDR3: TGTGCCAGCAGTTCTCAGGGGTATGAGCAGTTCTTC. Its protein is CASSSQGYEQFF.

The sample holds many counts of this clonotype. The V and J genes are TRBV7-3 and TRBJ1-6; D possibly corresponds to TRBD1 (6 bases). The CDR3 runs 14 residues. Trimming removed 6 bases at V and 6 bases at J, with 12 bases between. Germline V gene lookup returns CDR1 SGHTA and CDR2 FQGTGA. The CDR3 sequence is CASSLDSGNSPLHF. In DNA, the CDR3 is TGTGCCAGCAGTTTGGACAGCGGTAATTCACCCCTCCACTTT.

This clonotype was seen a few times. The V gene is TRBV11-3, the J gene TRBJ2-3; possibly TRBD1 for D (6 bases). The CDR3 is made up of 14 amino acids. The germline V gene encodes CDR1 SGHNT and CDR2 YENEEA. The ends were cut back, 8 bases at V and 2 bases at J, with 14 bases in the middle. The CDR3 spells CASGLGGSTDTQYF. The DNA of the CDR3 is TGTGCCAGCGGCCTAGGGGGTTCCACAGATACGCAGTATTTT.

This clonotype was seen ten or more times. The rearrangement links TRBV20-1 to TRBJ2-1; 8 bases are shared with TRBD2. The germline V gene encodes CDR1 DFQATT and CDR2 SNEGSKA (reference sequence). This CDR3 is built from 16 residues. V lost 6 bases and J lost 4; bases outside the gene matches: 14. This chain's CDR3 is CSALSTRAGAYNEQFF. The CDR3 DNA reads TGCAGTGCCCTGAGCACCCGAGCGGGGGCTTACAATGAGCAGTTCTTC.

The genes are TRBV27 and TRBJ2-7; TRBD1 matches 8 bases. The CDR3 contains 13 residues. After removal of 4 bases from V and 5 bases from J, the junction contained 4 bases not matched to a gene. The germline gives CDR1 MNHEY, CDR2 SMNVEV (reference sequence). The CDR3 nucleotides read TGTGCCAGCAGTTCGACAGGGGACCACGAGCAGTACTTC. Translating gives CASSSTGDHEQYF.

This clonotype came up many times. This chain uses TRBV7-9 with TRBJ2-5, with D perhaps matching TRBD1 (5 bases). Germline CDR1 is SEHNR and CDR2 is FQNEAQ (reference sequence). The CDR3 sequence is 15 residues long. V was shortened by 3 bases and J by 2 bases, with 13 bases between the two germline ends. The CDR3 nucleotides are TGTGCCAGCAGCTTGGTAGGGCAGGGTCAAGAGACCCAGTACTTC. Encoded protein: CASSLVGQGQETQYF.

CDR3 amino acids: CASSWGLKEETQYF. CDR3 bases: TGTGCCAGCAGTTGGGGACTAAAGGAAGAGACCCAGTACTTC. The chain recombines TRBV2 with TRBJ2-5, with 7 bases lining up with TRBD2. In germline, CDR1 is SNHLY, CDR2 FYNNEI. Trimming at V came to 5 bases and at J to 3 bases, leaving 6 bases not matched to a gene. CDR3 size: 14 residues.

This clonotype was observed at least ten times. The chain joins TRBV5-1 to TRBJ1-1; the D gene is possibly TRBD1 (5 bases). The CDR3 loop spans 15 amino acids. V shed 3 bases and J shed 4 bases, with 16 bases lying between them. CDR1 is SGHRS and CDR2 is YFSETQ in the germline V gene. The CDR3 is CASSSVQGVGTEAFF. In nucleotides, the CDR3 is TGCGCCAGCAGCTCAGTTCAGGGAGTGGGCACTGAAGCTTTCTTT.

This clonotype was seen only a few times. This rearrangement joins TRBV16 to TRBJ2-7, with TRBD2 matching over 7 bases. Trimming took 0 bases from V and 2 from J; bases not matched to a gene: 1. In germline, CDR1 is KGHSY, CDR2 FQNENV. The CDR3 loop spans 14 amino acids. CDR3 amino acids: CASSQSGGAYEQYF. The CDR3 bases are TGTGCCAGCAGCCAATCGGGGGGGGCCTACGAGCAGTACTTC.

This clonotype has ten or more counts. This chain uses TRBV2 with TRBJ2-1; the D gene could be TRBD1 or TRBD2 (5 bases each). V was clipped by 6 bases and J by 4 bases, with 13 bases between them. Germline CDR1 is SNHLY and CDR2 is FYNNEI. The CDR3 runs to 14 residues. CDR3 protein: CASRPTGPYNEQFF. CDR3 sequence (DNA): TGTGCCAGCAGGCCGACGGGGCCGTACAATGAGCAGTTCTTC.